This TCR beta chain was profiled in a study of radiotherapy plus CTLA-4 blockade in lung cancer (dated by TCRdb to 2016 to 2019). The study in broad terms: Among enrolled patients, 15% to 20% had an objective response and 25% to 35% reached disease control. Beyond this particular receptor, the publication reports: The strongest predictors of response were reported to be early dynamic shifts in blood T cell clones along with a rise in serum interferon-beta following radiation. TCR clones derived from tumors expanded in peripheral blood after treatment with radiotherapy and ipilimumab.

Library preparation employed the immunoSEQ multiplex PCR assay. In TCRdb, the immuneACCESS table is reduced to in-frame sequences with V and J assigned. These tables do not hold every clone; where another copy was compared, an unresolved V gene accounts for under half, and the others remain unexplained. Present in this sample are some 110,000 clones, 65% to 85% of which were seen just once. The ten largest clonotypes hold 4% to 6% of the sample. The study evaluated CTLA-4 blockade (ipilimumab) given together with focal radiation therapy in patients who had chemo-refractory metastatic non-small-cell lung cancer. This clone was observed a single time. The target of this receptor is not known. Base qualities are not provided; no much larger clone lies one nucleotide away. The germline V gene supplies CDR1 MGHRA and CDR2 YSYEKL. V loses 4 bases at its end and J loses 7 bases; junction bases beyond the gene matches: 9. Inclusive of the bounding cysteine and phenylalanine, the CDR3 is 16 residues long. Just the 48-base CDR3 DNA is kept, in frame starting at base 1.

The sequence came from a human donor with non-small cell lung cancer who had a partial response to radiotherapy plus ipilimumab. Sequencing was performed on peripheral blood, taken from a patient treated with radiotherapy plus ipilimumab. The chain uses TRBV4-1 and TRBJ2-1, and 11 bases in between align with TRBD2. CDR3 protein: CASSPIAGGQWNEQFF. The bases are TGCGCCAGCAGCCCGATAGCGGGAGGGCAATGGAATGAGCAGTTCTTC.